A single sample gave rise to the 25 T cell receptor beta chains below, sequenced in a study of T cell repertoires in cytomegalovirus infection. TCRdb analysed the reads with MiXCR anew, one entry per CDR3 protein. Seen here are about 740,000 distinct CDR3 sequences, 35% to 45% observed once, and the top ten hold roughly 2.8%. Sequencing was performed on PBMCs. The receptors come from a human donor in good health (CMV status not recorded). Some clones in this sample may be carry-over from other donors' samples.

This clonotype was seen a few times. This sequence joins TRBV20-1 and TRBJ2-2, with D possibly TRBD2 on 5 matching bases. The V and J ends lost 0 bases and 2 bases respectively, with 10 bases between them. In germline, CDR1 is DFQATT, CDR2 SNEGSKA (reference sequence). The CDR3 spans 15 residues. CDR3 amino acids: CSAREGAANTGELFF. The CDR3 DNA is TGCAGTGCTAGAGAGGGAGCGGCCAACACCGGGGAGCTGTTTTTT.

The sample holds a few counts of this clonotype. The chain combines TRBV7-9 with TRBJ2-3, with D possibly TRBD1 on 6 matching bases. V lost 11 bases and J lost 5, with 17 bases in between. This CDR3 comprises 13 residues. Germline V lookup: CDR1 SEHNR, CDR2 FQNEAQ (reference sequence). The CDR3 nucleotides read TGTGCCGCAGGGGCCATAGTTCAAGATACGCAGTATTTT. It is translated as CAAGAIVQDTQYF.

The V gene is TRBV20-1, the J gene TRBJ2-1; the D is unclear. CDR1 is DFQATT, CDR2 SNEGSKA, per germline (reference sequence). Trimming cost V 6 bases and J 0 bases, with 12 bases left between them. This CDR3 spans 14 amino acids. CDR3 loop: CSAADISSYNEQFF. For the CDR3, the DNA is TGCAGTGCCGCCGACATTAGCTCCTACAATGAGCAGTTCTTC.

The rearrangement links TRBV7-2 to TRBJ1-2; D possibly corresponds to TRBD1 (6 bases). The CDR3 consists of 15 residues. The germline gives CDR1 SGHTA, CDR2 FQGNSA. V was clipped by 0 bases and J by 4 bases, with 12 bases between them. The CDR3 protein is CASSLAQGSVYGYTF. As DNA, the CDR3 is TGTGCCAGCAGCTTAGCACAGGGTTCTGTCTATGGCTACACCTTC. Drawing the rest from reference TRBV7-2 and TRBJ1-2, the complete variable domain is GAGVSQSPSNKVTEKGKDVELRCDPISGHTALYWYRQSLGQGLEFLIYFQGNSAPDKSGLPSDRFSAERTGGSVSTLTIQRTQQEDSAVYLCASSLAQGSVYGYTFGSGTRLTVV.

The rearrangement joins TRBV7-6 to TRBJ1-1; the match to TRBD1 covers 11 bases. CDR1 and CDR2 (germline): SGHVS, FNYEAQ. With 3 bases clipped from V and 7 bases from J, the junction kept 4 bases outside the gene matches. The CDR3 consists of 14 residues. In DNA form, the CDR3 reads TGTGCCAGCAGCTTCGGACAGGGGGCGATTGAAGCTTTCTTT. It yields the protein CASSFGQGAIEAFF.

This clonotype was recorded many times. The chain carries TRBV7-2 and TRBJ2-7; D unresolved. CDR1 is SGHTA and CDR2 is FQGNSA in the germline V gene. The V and J ends lost 1 base and 1 base respectively, with 8 bases between them. There are 14 residues in the CDR3. As DNA, the CDR3 is TGTGCCAGCAGCTTAGACCCCGCTTCCTACGAGCAGTACTTC. Translating it yields CASSLDPASYEQYF.

This clonotype was counted between two and nine times. The chain has TRBV12-3 or TRBV12-4 and TRBJ1-5; possible D gene TRBD1, 6 bases. This CDR3 comprises 13 residues. V lost 7 bases and J 4 bases, leaving 11 bases between the germline ends. The CDR3 spells CASNAGANQPQHF. The CDR3 coding sequence is TGTGCCAGCAACGCGGGGGCTAATCAGCCCCAGCATTTT.

To note about this clonotype: A read error may produce the germline difference seen at one junction end. The rearrangement links TRBV7-7 to TRBJ2-5; 10 positions agree with TRBD1. The CDR3 extends over 14 amino acids. Germline CDR1 is SSHAT and CDR2 is FNYEAQ (reference sequence). In DNA form, the CDR3 reads TGTGCTAGCAGCCCCGGGACAGGGGATGTGGCCCAGTACTTC. Encoded protein: CASSPGTGDVAQYF.

The V and J genes are TRBV29-1 and TRBJ1-2; 9 bases map to TRBD1. The CDR3 is 12 amino acids. V trimming: 7 bases; J trimming: 6 bases; junction bases outside the gene matches: 6. Germline CDR1 and CDR2: SQVTM and ANQGSEA. CDR3 in amino acids: CSAWTGADGYTF. The CDR3, as DNA: TGCAGCGCCTGGACAGGGGCAGATGGCTACACCTTC.

As regards this clonotype: A read error may be the cause here, since a much bigger clone is one base away. The V and J genes are TRBV7-2 and TRBJ2-1; D might be TRBD2 (6 bases). CDR3 size: 15 residues. Germline V gene sequence: CDR1 SGHTA, CDR2 FQGNSA. In DNA, the CDR3 is TGTGCCAGCAGCTTTAGCGGCCCCTCCTACAATGAGCAGTTATTC. Its protein is CASSFSGPSYNEQLF.

This clonotype was found many times. This sequence joins TRBV7-8 and TRBJ1-2; D call uncertain. The ends were cut back, 4 bases at V and 4 bases at J, with 16 bases in the middle. The CDR3 covers 15 residues. Germline-derived CDR1 and CDR2 are SGHVS and FQNEAQ. As DNA, the CDR3 is TGTGCCAGCAGCTACTCAGGAGCCGGCGCCTATGGCTACACCTTC. Translation gives CASSYSGAGAYGYTF.

This clonotype was recorded a few times. V gene TRBV27 combines with J gene TRBJ1-1; the D is unclear. Between the trimmed V and J ends, which lost 8 bases and 2 bases, there was a span of 21 bases. Germline assignment: CDR1 MNHEY and CDR2 SMNVEV (reference sequence). The CDR3 loop spans 16 amino acids. The CDR3 sequence is CASLSLTASGNTEAFF. The CDR3 DNA follows: TGTGCCAGCTTATCGTTAACGGCCTCAGGCAACACTGAAGCTTTCTTT.

V is TRBV11-3 and J is TRBJ1-6; D uncertain. In germline, CDR1 is SGHNT, CDR2 YENEEA. V dropped 2 bases and J dropped 2 bases, with 16 bases sitting between them. The CDR3 has 18 amino acids. The CDR3 spells CASSLSLWGGPYNSPLHF. In DNA, the CDR3 is TGTGCCAGCAGCTTATCGCTCTGGGGAGGCCCCTATAATTCACCCCTCCACTTT.

Comment on this clonotype: A junction boundary mismatches the germline segment, possibly from a read error. The chain carries TRBV20-1 and TRBJ2-1; D remains unclear. The germline V gene encodes CDR1 DFQATT and CDR2 SNEGSKA (reference sequence). The CDR3 is 16 amino acids. CDR3 amino acids: CSARDHTTPSYNEHFF. DNA of the CDR3: TGCAGTGCTAGAGATCACACCACCCCCTCCTACAATGAGCATTTCTTC.

The J gene is TRBJ2-1, the V gene TRBV5-4, with 11 bases that match TRBD2. Trimming took 4 bases from V and 6 from J; bases not matched to a gene: 15. CDR1 is SGHNT and CDR2 is YYREEE in the germline V gene (reference sequence). The CDR3 has 18 residues. CDR3 sequence: CASSPRPVGGLAGNEQFF. Here the CDR3 DNA reads TGTGCCAGCAGCCCCCGCCCAGTGGGAGGACTAGCGGGCAATGAGCAGTTCTTC. The full variable domain, its missing parts supplied by reference TRBV5-4 and TRBJ2-1, is ETGVTQSPTHLIKTRGQQVTLRCSSQSGHNTVSWYQQALGQGPQFIFQYYREEENGRGNFPPRFSGLQFPNYSSELNVNALELDDSALYLCASSPRPVGGLAGNEQFFGPGTRLTVL.

The table lists this clonotype with a count of one. The CDR3 loop is CAWSGVGGETQYF. For the CDR3, the DNA is TGTGCCTGGAGTGGGGTCGGCGGGGAGACCCAGTACTTC. This sequence joins TRBV30 and TRBJ2-5; the D gene is possibly TRBD2 (5 bases). Trimming cost V 1 base and J 5 bases, with 11 bases left between them. The CDR3 extends over 13 amino acids. Germline assignment: CDR1 GTSNPN and CDR2 SVGIG (reference sequence).

This clonotype was observed a handful of times. This sequence joins TRBV11-2 and TRBJ2-6; possibly TRBD2 for D (6 bases). Between the trimmed V and J ends, which lost 2 bases and 0 bases, there was a span of 11 bases. CDR3 length: 17 residues. The germline gives CDR1 SGHAT, CDR2 FQNNGV. CDR3 in amino acids: CASSLQGGISGANVLTF. The CDR3 coding sequence is TGTGCCAGCAGCTTACAGGGAGGAATCTCTGGGGCCAACGTCCTGACTTTC.

This clonotype was detected a few times. V is TRBV4-2 and J is TRBJ2-6, with TRBD2 identical over 9 bases. With V trimmed by 0 bases and J by 3 bases, 9 bases remained unmatched. CDR1 is LGHNA and CDR2 is YNFKEQ in the germline V gene. The CDR3 extends over 19 amino acids. In nucleotides, the CDR3 is TGTGCCAGCAGCCAAGATCATGGTAGCGGGAGTCTTGGGGCCAACGTCCTGACTTTC. Amino acid sequence: CASSQDHGSGSLGANVLTF.

This clonotype was counted between two and nine times. The chain has TRBV19 and TRBJ2-1, with D perhaps TRBD1 or TRBD2 (5 bases each). CDR3 length: 15 residues. Trimming stripped 3 bases from V and 7 bases from J, with 16 bases between. Germline V gene lookup returns CDR1 LNHDA and CDR2 SQIVND (reference sequence). The CDR3 reads CASSMELGVGNEQFF. In DNA, the CDR3 is TGTGCCAGTAGTATGGAACTGGGGGTGGGGAATGAGCAGTTCTTC.

The gene calls are TRBV5-6 and TRBJ1-2, with no clear D. This CDR3 comprises 13 residues. From germline, CDR1 is SGHDT and CDR2 YYEEEE. V lost 1 base and J 4 bases, leaving 8 bases between the germline ends. The CDR3 protein is CASSLNGLYGYTF. CDR3 nucleotides: TGTGCCAGCAGCTTGAACGGACTCTATGGCTACACCTTC. Drawing the rest from reference TRBV5-6 and TRBJ1-2, the complete variable domain is DAGVTQSPTHLIKTRGQQVTLRCSPKSGHDTVSWYQQALGQGPQFIFQYYEEEERQRGNFPDRFSGHQFPNYSSELNVNALLLGDSALYLCASSLNGLYGYTFGSGTRLTVV.

The V gene is TRBV7-6, the J gene TRBJ2-7; tentative D call: TRBD1 (5 bases). With 5 bases removed from V and 7 bases from J, the gap between germline ends came to 18 bases. CDR1 and CDR2 from the germline V gene are SGHVS and FNYEAQ. The CDR3 has 14 residues. The CDR3 nucleotides are TGTGCCAGCAGCGCAGGGCCCGCCAAGTGGGAGCAGTACTTC. Its translation: CASSAGPAKWEQYF.

In this sample, this clonotype turned up a few times. The J gene is TRBJ1-1, the V gene TRBV12-3 or TRBV12-4; 7 positions agree with TRBD1. V was clipped by 6 bases and J by 6 bases; unmatched bases: 10. The CDR3 runs to 14 residues. The CDR3 DNA reads as TGTGCCAGCAGCTATCAGGGGGATGGTGCTGAAGCTTTCTTT. Its protein is CASSYQGDGAEAFF.

The rearrangement uses TRBV29-1 and TRBJ1-5, with unresolved D. V was clipped by 6 bases and J by 1 base, with 7 bases between them. CDR3 length equals 12 residues. Germline V CDR1 and CDR2: SQVTM, ANQGSEA. The CDR3 here is CSVSESNQPQHF. The CDR3 region has the DNA TGCAGCGTGTCGGAAAGCAATCAGCCCCAGCATTTT.

The V and J genes are TRBV11-2 and TRBJ1-3; tentatively, D is TRBD1 (5 bases). V dropped 3 bases and J dropped 0 bases, with 9 bases sitting between them. Germline V CDR1 and CDR2: SGHAT, FQNNGV. The CDR3 is made up of 15 amino acids. CDR3 bases: TGTGCCAGCAGCTTGCCAGGGAGCTCTGGAAACACCATATATTTT. It specifies CASSLPGSSGNTIYF.

Concerning this clonotype: The conserved phenylalanine or tryptophan normally closing the CDR3 is absent here, so this likely arose from a read error. This chain uses TRBV11-2 with TRBJ2-5; D gene ambiguous. CDR1 is SGHAT and CDR2 is FQNNGV in the germline V gene. The CDR3 loop spans 13 amino acids. Between the trimmed V and J ends, which lost 1 base and 4 bases, there was a span of 7 bases. The CDR3 DNA reads as TGTGCCAGCAGCTTAGGTCCAGCAGAGACCCAGTACTTA. This sequence encodes CASSLGPAETQYL.